The 7 T cell receptor beta chains presented below share a single source sample, sequenced in a study of T cell responses to AZD1222 COVID-19 vaccine. Using immunoSEQ multiplex PCR, the repertoire was profiled, and TCRdb retains in-frame clones only, with some absent. The table shows approximately 200,000 clones, with around 92% occurring only once. The source was peripheral blood, collected on day 0 of AZD1222 vaccination. These receptors originate from an adult in good health.

The rearrangement links TRBV25-1 to TRBJ2-7; 7 nucleotides line up with TRBD1. The germline gives CDR1 MGHDK, CDR2 SYGVNS. CDR3 length: 13 amino acids. Trimming at V came to 10 bases and at J to 3 bases, leaving 9 bases not matched to a gene. CDR3 region: CAKGQVRNYEQYF. CDR3 sequence (DNA): TGTGCCAAAGGACAGGTTCGGAACTACGAGCAGTACTTC.

This clone was found a few times. The chain combines TRBV12-3 or TRBV12-4 with TRBJ1-1; D perhaps matches TRBD1 (6 bases). Trimming left V 6 bases short and J 1 base short, with 9 bases between. The CDR3 is 13 residues long. The CDR3 region has the DNA TGTGCCAGCAGGAAGGGGGAGAACACTGAAGCTTTCTTT. This translates into CASRKGENTEAFF.

The chain combines TRBV7-2 with TRBJ2-1, with 11 positions matching TRBD2. With 0 bases clipped from V and 4 bases from J, the junction kept 2 bases outside the gene matches. This CDR3 is 16 amino acids long. Germline lookup yields CDR1 SGHTA and CDR2 FQGNSA. The CDR3 DNA reads as TGTGCCAGCAGCTTAGCTAGCGGGAGGGATTACAATGAGCAGTTCTTC. This gives the protein CASSLASGRDYNEQFF.

The chain employs TRBV30 and TRBJ2-1; TRBD2 matches 14 bases. The CDR3 is 15 amino acids. Germline values: CDR1 GTSNPN, CDR2 SVGIG (reference sequence). With V trimmed by 2 bases and J by 9 bases, 6 bases remained unmatched. DNA for the CDR3: TGTGCCTGGAGTAGGACTAGCGGGAGGAAATCTGAGCAGTTCTTC. Translation gives CAWSRTSGRKSEQFF. Supplemented by reference TRBV30 and TRBJ2-1, the full variable domain reads SQTIHQWPATLVQPVGSPLSLECTVEGTSNPNLYWYRQAAGRGLQLLFYSVGIGQISSEVPQNLSASRPQDRQFILSSKKLLLSDSGFYLCAWSRTSGRKSEQFFGPGTRLTVL.

The rearrangement links TRBV12-3 or TRBV12-4 to TRBJ2-2, with D tentatively TRBD2 (6 bases). This CDR3 is built from 13 residues. The V end lost 8 bases, the J end lost 5 bases, and 12 bases lay between the germline ends. CDR3 nucleotides: TGTGCCAGCGCGAACGGGGGTACCGGGGAGCTGTTTTTT. It codes for CASANGGTGELFF.

The genes are TRBV7-8 and TRBJ2-7, with D uncertain. With 0 bases removed from V and 3 bases from J, the gap between germline ends came to 12 bases. Germline values: CDR1 SGHVS, CDR2 FQNEAQ. There are 15 residues in the CDR3. The CDR3 DNA follows: TGTGCCAGCAGCTTAGCCGCGGCTCCTCTCTACGAGCAGTACTTC. This translates into CASSLAAAPLYEQYF.

The genes are TRBV18 and TRBJ2-7; 7 nucleotides line up with TRBD1. This CDR3 comprises 13 residues. The germline CDR1 and CDR2 sequences are KGHSH and LQKENI. V gave up 8 bases and J gave up 3 bases; unmatched junction bases: 7. CDR3 coding DNA: TGTGCCAGCGGGGGACAGCAAGGCTACGAGCAGTACTTC. Translation: CASGGQQGYEQYF.